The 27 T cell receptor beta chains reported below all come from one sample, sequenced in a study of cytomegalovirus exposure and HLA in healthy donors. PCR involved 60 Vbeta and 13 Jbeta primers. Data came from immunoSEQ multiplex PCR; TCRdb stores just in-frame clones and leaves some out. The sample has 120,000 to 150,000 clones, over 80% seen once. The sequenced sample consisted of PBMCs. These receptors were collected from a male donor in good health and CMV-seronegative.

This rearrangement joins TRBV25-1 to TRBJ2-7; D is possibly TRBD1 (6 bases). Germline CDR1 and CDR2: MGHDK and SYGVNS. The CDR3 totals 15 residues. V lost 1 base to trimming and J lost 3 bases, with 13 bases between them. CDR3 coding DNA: TGTGCCAGCAGTGAATTGGAACAGGGTCACTACGAGCAGTACTTC. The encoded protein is CASSELEQGHYEQYF.

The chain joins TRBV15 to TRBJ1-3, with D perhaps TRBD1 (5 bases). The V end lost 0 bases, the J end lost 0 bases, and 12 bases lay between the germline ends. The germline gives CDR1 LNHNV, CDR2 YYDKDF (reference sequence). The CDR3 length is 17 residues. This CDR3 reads CATSRDGAASSGNTIYF. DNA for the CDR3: TGTGCCACCAGCAGAGATGGGGCGGCGAGCTCTGGAAACACCATATATTTT. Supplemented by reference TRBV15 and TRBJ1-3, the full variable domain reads DAMVIQNPRYQVTQFGKPVTLSCSQTLNHNVMYWYQQKSSQAPKLLFHYYDKDFNNEADTPDNFQSRRPNTSFCFLDIRSPGLGDTAMYLCATSRDGAASSGNTIYFGEGSWLTVV.

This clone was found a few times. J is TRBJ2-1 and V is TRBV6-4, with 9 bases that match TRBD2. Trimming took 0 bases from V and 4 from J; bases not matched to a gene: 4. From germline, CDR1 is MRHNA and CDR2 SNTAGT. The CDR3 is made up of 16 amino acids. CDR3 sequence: CASSDSFSGSYNEQFF. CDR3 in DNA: TGTGCCAGCAGTGACTCTTTTAGCGGGAGTTACAATGAGCAGTTCTTC.

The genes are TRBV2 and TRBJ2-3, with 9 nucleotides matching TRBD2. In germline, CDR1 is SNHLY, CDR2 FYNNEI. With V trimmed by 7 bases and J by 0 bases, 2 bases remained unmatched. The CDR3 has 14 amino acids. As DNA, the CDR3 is TGTGCCAGCACGGGACTAGCTAGCACAGATACGCAGTATTTT. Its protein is CASTGLASTDTQYF.

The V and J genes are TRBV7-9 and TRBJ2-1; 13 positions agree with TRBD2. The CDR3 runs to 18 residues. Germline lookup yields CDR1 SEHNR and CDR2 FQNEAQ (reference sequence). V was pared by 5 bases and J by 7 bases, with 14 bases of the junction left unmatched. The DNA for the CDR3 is TGTGCCAGCAGCCCCCGGACTAGCGGGAGTTATGGTGGGAATGAGCAGTTCTTC. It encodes CASSPRTSGSYGGNEQFF.

The DNA of the CDR3 is TGTGCCATCAGTGGGCAGGCCAGCAATCAGCCCCAGCATTTT. Its protein is CAISGQASNQPQHF. This chain uses TRBV10-3 with TRBJ1-5; D is ambiguous. V lost 4 bases to trimming and J lost 1 base, with 8 bases between them. The CDR3 is 14 residues long. Per germline, CDR1 ENHRY and CDR2 SYGVKD.

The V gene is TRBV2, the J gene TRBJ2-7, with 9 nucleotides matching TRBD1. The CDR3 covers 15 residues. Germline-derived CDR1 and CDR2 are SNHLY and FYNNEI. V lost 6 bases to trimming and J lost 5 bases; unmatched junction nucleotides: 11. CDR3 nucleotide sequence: TGTGCCAGCAGGATTACCGGGACAGGGACCCACGAGCAGTACTTC. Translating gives CASRITGTGTHEQYF.

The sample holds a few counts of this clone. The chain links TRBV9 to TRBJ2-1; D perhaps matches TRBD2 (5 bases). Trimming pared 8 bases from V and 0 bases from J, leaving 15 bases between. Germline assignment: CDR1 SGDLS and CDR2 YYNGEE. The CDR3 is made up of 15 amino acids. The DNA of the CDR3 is TGTGCCAGTGGGAGAGGGCAGAGCTCCTACAATGAGCAGTTCTTC. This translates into CASGRGQSSYNEQFF.

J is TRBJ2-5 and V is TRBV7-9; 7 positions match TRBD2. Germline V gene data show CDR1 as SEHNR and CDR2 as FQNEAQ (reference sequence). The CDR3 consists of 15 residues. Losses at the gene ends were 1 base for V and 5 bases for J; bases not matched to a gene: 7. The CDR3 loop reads CASSLERLAGETQYF. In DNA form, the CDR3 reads TGTGCCAGCAGCTTAGAGAGACTAGCTGGTGAGACCCAGTACTTC.

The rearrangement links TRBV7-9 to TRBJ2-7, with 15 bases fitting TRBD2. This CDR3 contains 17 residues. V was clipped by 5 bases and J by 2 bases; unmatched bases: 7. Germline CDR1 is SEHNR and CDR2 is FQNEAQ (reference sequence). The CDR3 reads CASSPGLAGGSTYEQYF. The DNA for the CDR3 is TGTGCCAGCAGCCCGGGACTAGCGGGAGGCTCAACCTACGAGCAGTACTTC.

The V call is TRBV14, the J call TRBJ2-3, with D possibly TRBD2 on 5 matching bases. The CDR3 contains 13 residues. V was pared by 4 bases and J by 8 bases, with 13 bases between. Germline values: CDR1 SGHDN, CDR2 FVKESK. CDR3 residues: CASSPTEGGTQYF. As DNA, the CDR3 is TGTGCCAGCAGCCCCACCGAGGGTGGTACGCAGTATTTT.

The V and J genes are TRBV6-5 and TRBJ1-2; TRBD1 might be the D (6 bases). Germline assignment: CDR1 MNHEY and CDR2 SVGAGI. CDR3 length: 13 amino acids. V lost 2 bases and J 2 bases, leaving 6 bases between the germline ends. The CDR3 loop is CASSYGQNYGYTF. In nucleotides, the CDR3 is TGTGCCAGCAGTTACGGACAGAACTATGGCTACACCTTC.

CDR3 coding DNA: TGCAGCGTTGATTGGGGGGAACGGAAGAAACCTCATGAGCAGTTCTTC. This translates into CSVDWGERKKPHEQFF. The chain recombines TRBV29-1 with TRBJ2-1, with a tentative D call TRBD2 (6 bases). Germline lookup yields CDR1 SQVTM and CDR2 ANQGSEA. Trimming pared 3 bases from V and 8 bases from J, leaving 23 bases between. The CDR3 runs 16 residues.

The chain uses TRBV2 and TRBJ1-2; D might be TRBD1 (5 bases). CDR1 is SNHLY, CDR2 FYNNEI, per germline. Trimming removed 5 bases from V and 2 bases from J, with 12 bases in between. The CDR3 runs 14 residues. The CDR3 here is CASSPTGENYGYTF. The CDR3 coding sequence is TGTGCCAGCAGTCCCACAGGAGAGAACTATGGCTACACCTTC.

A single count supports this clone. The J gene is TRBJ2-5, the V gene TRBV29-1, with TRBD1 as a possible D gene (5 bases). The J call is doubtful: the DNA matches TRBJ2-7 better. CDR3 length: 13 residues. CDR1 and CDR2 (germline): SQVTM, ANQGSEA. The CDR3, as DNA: TGCAGCGTTGAAGGAATCCAGGGATACGAGCAGTACTTC. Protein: CSVEGIQGYEQYF.

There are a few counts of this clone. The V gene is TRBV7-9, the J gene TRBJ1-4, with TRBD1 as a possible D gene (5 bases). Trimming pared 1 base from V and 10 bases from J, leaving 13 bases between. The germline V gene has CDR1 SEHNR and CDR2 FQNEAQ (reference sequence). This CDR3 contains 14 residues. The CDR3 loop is CASSLGGEAGKLFF. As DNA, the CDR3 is TGTGCCAGCAGCTTAGGAGGGGAGGCGGGAAAACTGTTTTTT.

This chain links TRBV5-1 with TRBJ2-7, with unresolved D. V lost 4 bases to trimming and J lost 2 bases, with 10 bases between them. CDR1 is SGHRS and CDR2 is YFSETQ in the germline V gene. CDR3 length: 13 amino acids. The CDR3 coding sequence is TGCGCCAGCAGCGGGCATGCTACCTACGAGCAGTACTTC. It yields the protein CASSGHATYEQYF.

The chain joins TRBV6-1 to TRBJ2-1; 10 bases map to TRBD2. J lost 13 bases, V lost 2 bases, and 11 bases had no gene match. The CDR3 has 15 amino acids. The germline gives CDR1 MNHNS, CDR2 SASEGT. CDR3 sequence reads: CASSELSGGGFEQFF. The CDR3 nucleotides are TGTGCCAGCAGTGAATTGAGCGGGGGGGGTTTCGAACAGTTCTTC.

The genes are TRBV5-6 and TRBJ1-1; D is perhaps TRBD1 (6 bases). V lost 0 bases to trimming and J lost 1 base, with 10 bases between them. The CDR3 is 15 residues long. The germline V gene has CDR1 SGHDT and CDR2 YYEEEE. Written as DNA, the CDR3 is TGTGCCAGCAGCTTGGTCGGGGGGCGGAACACTGAAGCTTTCTTT. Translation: CASSLVGGRNTEAFF.

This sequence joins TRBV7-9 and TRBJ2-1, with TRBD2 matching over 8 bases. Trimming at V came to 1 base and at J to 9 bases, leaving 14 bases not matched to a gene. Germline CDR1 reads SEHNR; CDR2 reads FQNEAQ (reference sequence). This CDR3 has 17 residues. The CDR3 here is CASSLGYEGTSPREQFF. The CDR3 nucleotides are TGTGCCAGCAGCTTAGGTTATGAGGGGACTAGTCCCCGTGAGCAGTTCTTC.

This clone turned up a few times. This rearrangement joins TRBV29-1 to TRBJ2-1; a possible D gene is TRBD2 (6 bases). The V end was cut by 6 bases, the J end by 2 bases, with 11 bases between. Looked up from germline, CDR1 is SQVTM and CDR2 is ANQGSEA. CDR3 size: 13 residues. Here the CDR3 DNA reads TGCAGCGTGGACCCGGGGGCCTACAATGAGCAGTTCTTC. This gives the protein CSVDPGAYNEQFF.

CDR3 loop: CASSSDRVNTEAFF. The CDR3 DNA sequence: TGTGCCAGCAGCTCCGACAGGGTGAACACTGAAGCTTTCTTT. This sequence joins TRBV11-2 and TRBJ1-1, with 7 bases aligning to TRBD1. V dropped 4 bases and J dropped 0; count of bases not matched to a gene: 2. Per germline, CDR1 SGHAT and CDR2 FQNNGV. This CDR3 contains 14 residues.

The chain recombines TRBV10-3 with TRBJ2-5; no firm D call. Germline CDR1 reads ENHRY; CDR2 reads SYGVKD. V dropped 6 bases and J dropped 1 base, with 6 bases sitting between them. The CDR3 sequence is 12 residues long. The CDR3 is CAIRGSQETQYF. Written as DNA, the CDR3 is TGTGCCATCAGGGGCAGCCAAGAGACCCAGTACTTC.

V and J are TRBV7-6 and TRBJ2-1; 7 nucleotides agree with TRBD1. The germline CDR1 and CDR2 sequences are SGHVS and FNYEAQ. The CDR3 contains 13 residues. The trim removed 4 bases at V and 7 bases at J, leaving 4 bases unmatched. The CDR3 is CASSYLTGNEQFF. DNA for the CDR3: TGTGCCAGCAGCTACTTGACAGGGAATGAGCAGTTCTTC.

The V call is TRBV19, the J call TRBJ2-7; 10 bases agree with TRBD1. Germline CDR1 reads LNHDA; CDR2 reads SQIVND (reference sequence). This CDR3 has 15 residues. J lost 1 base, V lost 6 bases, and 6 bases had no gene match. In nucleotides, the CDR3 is TGTGCCAGTAGAGATCCGGGACAGGGGTCCTACGAGCAGTACTTC. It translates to CASRDPGQGSYEQYF.

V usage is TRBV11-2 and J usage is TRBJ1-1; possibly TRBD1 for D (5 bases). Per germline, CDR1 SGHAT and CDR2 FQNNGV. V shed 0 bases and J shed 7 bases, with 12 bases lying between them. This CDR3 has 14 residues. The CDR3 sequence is CASSLDRQGGEAFF. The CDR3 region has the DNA TGTGCCAGCAGCTTAGATCGCCAGGGAGGTGAAGCTTTCTTT. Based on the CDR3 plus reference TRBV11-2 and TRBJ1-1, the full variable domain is EAGVAQSPRYKIIEKRQSVAFWCNPISGHATLYWYQQILGQGPKLLIQFQNNGVVDDSQLPKDRFSAERLKGVDSTLKIQPAKLEDSAVYLCASSLDRQGGEAFFGQGTRLTVV.

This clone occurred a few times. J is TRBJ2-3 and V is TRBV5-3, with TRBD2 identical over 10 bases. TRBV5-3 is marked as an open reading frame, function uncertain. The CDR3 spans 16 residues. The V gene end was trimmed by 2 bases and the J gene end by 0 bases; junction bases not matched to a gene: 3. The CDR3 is CARSFGTSASTDTQYF. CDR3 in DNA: TGTGCCAGAAGCTTTGGGACTAGCGCGAGCACAGATACGCAGTATTTT.